These 21 T cell receptor beta chains share one sample of origin, sequenced in a study of CD8 T cells in ankylosing spondylitis. TCRdb re-called the 5' RACE reads with MiXCR, one entry per CDR3 protein. The data show 36,000 or so distinct CDR3 sequences, about 6.3% seen once. The sample consisted of blood, either unsorted or a sorted T cell fraction (not recorded which). Receptors originate from a male donor with ankylosing spondylitis or in good health (not recorded which).

This clonotype was counted a few times. V is TRBV18 and J is TRBJ2-7; D uncertain. CDR1 and CDR2 from the germline V gene are KGHSH and LQKENI. Trimming removed 3 bases at V and 3 bases at J, with 6 bases between. CDR3 length equals 12 residues. CDR3 DNA: TGTGCCAGCTCACCTGCGAGCTACGAGCAGTACTTC. Its translation: CASSPASYEQYF.

This clonotype was recorded many times. The V call is TRBV4-1, the J call TRBJ1-1; D is perhaps TRBD1 (5 bases). The CDR3 length is 14 residues. CDR1 and CDR2 from the germline V gene are MGHRA and YSYEKL. The V gene lost 4 bases and the J gene lost 10 bases, with 19 bases spanning the gap. CDR3 in amino acids: CASSPRGVTGGAFF. The CDR3 DNA follows: TGCGCCAGCAGCCCACGGGGGGTGACGGGGGGAGCTTTCTTT.

The J gene is TRBJ1-1, the V gene TRBV28; D not resolved. V shed 3 bases and J shed 13 bases, with 12 bases lying between them. CDR1 and CDR2 from the germline V gene are MDHEN and SYDVKM. There are 11 residues in the CDR3. The CDR3 region has the DNA TGTGCCAGCAGTTTCTGGGAGGGATATTTCTTT. This sequence encodes CASSFWEGYFF.

There are many counts of this clonotype. The chain links TRBV11-2 to TRBJ1-6; 7 bases fit TRBD1. CDR3 length equals 14 residues. From germline, CDR1 is SGHAT and CDR2 FQNNGV. Trimming cost V 3 bases and J 10 bases; bases outside gene matches: 6. The chain's CDR3 is CASSFRDRDSPLHF. CDR3 nucleotides: TGTGCCAGCAGCTTCCGAGACAGGGACTCACCCCTCCACTTT.

This clonotype came up many times. This chain joins TRBV6-5 and TRBJ2-7, with 9 bases matching TRBD1. Per germline, CDR1 MNHEY and CDR2 SVGAGI. The J segment lost 5 bases and the V segment lost 4 bases, leaving 6 bases of the junction unmatched. There are 14 residues in the CDR3. The CDR3 reads CASSSPGQGNEQYF. In nucleotides, the CDR3 is TGTGCCAGCAGTTCCCCGGGACAGGGTAACGAGCAGTACTTC.

This chain uses TRBV4-3 with TRBJ1-1; D is perhaps TRBD1 (5 bases). The V end lost 0 bases, the J end lost 6 bases, and 17 bases lay between the germline ends. Germline values: CDR1 LGHNA, CDR2 YSLEER. There are 16 residues in the CDR3. CDR3 nucleotide sequence: TGCGCCAGCAGCCAAGATGTGGAGGTGATAGGGGCTGAAGCTTTCTTT. It translates to CASSQDVEVIGAEAFF.

This clonotype was picked up many times. The CDR3 nucleotides are TGCGCCAGCAGCTTGGCCCCAGCACAAGAGACCCAGTACTTC. Encoded protein: CASSLAPAQETQYF. The chain recombines TRBV5-1 with TRBJ2-5; D gene ambiguous. V gave up 0 bases and J gave up 2 bases, with 8 bases separating them. Germline CDR1 and CDR2: SGHRS and YFSETQ. This CDR3 comprises 14 residues.

The table lists this clonotype with many counts. The CDR3, as DNA: TGTGCCAGCATCGGGCTCGCAGGGTCATTCTTT. Protein product: CASIGLAGSFF. The V and J genes are TRBV5-5 and TRBJ1-1; TRBD1 is a possible D gene (5 bases). V lost 6 bases, J lost 14 bases, and 17 bases lay in between. This CDR3 region has 11 residues. The germline gives CDR1 SGHKS, CDR2 YYEKEE (reference sequence).

This clonotype was detected ten times or more. The chain links TRBV4-1 to TRBJ2-2; D gene uncertain. CDR1 is MGHRA and CDR2 is YSYEKL in the germline V gene. The CDR3 runs 17 residues. Trimming removed 0 bases from V and 1 base from J, with 12 bases in between. DNA of the CDR3: TGCGCCAGCAGCCAAGAAGTAAGGCCAGGGAACACCGGGGAGCTGTTTTTT. It translates to CASSQEVRPGNTGELFF.

The sample holds many counts of this clonotype. The rearrangement joins TRBV6-5 to TRBJ1-2; D is ambiguous. Trimming removed 0 bases at V and 7 bases at J, with 9 bases between. The CDR3 totals 13 residues. CDR1 is MNHEY, CDR2 SVGAGI, per germline. The CDR3, as DNA: TGTGCCAGCAGTTACTCGCGTGGGGTTGGCTACACCTTC. This codes for CASSYSRGVGYTF.

This clonotype was observed at least ten times. CDR3 loop: CASSPRTSYFGRDTQYF. In nucleotides, the CDR3 is TGTGCCAGCAGCCCACGGACTAGTTACTTCGGTAGAGATACGCAGTATTTT. The V gene is TRBV3-1, the J gene TRBJ2-3, with 7 bases that match TRBD2. The germline CDR1 and CDR2 sequences are LGHDT and YNNKEL (reference sequence). V lost 4 bases to trimming and J lost 5 bases; unmatched junction nucleotides: 15. CDR3 length: 17 amino acids.

This clonotype was seen at least ten times. CDR3 loop: CASSPSEGGNYGYTF. DNA of the CDR3: TGTGCCAGCAGCCCCTCGGAGGGCGGGAACTATGGCTACACCTTC. The chain uses TRBV7-9 and TRBJ1-2, with D uncertain. This CDR3 has 15 residues. Between the trimmed V and J ends, which lost 5 bases and 2 bases, there was a span of 15 bases. The germline CDR1 and CDR2 sequences are SEHNR and FQNEAQ (reference sequence). Using reference TRBV7-9 and TRBJ1-2 for the parts outside the CDR3, the full variable domain is DTGVSQNPRHKITKRGQNVTFRCDPISEHNRLYWYRQTLGQGPEFLTYFQNEAQLEKSRLLSDRFSAERPKGSFSTLEIQRTEQGDSAMYLCASSPSEGGNYGYTFGSGTRLTVV.

This clonotype was found many times. The chain couples TRBV7-8 to TRBJ1-2; no clear D. The CDR3 has 15 residues. The germline CDR1 and CDR2 sequences are SGHVS and FQNEAQ. V shed 1 base and J shed 6 bases, with 15 bases lying between them. The CDR3 spells CASSLVLGQHHGYTF. The CDR3 DNA is TGTGCCAGCAGCTTAGTCCTAGGGCAGCACCATGGCTACACCTTC.

This clonotype is classed as medium-sized. The gene calls are TRBV20-1 and TRBJ2-3; D is unclear. CDR1 and CDR2 from the germline V gene are DFQATT and SNEGSKA (reference sequence). The V gene lost 0 bases and the J gene lost 4 bases, with 8 bases spanning the gap. There are 13 residues in the CDR3. Here the CDR3 DNA reads TGCAGTGCTAGAGAAGTGGGCCCAGATACGCAGTATTTT. Residues: CSAREVGPDTQYF.

This clonotype was observed at least ten times. V gene TRBV10-2 combines with J gene TRBJ2-1, with D perhaps TRBD2 (5 bases). The germline V and J ends were trimmed by 2 bases and 5 bases, with 7 bases remaining between them. This CDR3 comprises 13 residues. Germline CDR1 reads WSHSY; CDR2 reads SAAADI. CDR3 loop: CASSETRNNEQFF. The DNA for the CDR3 is TGCGCCAGCAGTGAGACTAGAAACAATGAGCAGTTCTTC.

This clonotype was found a few times. The chain uses TRBV11-1 and TRBJ1-4; D might be TRBD1 (5 bases). V gave up 4 bases and J gave up 6 bases, with 24 bases separating them. Germline-derived CDR1 and CDR2 are SGHAT and FQDESV (reference sequence). The CDR3 is made up of 18 amino acids. The CDR3 sequence: CASSSPDPAREDDEKLFF. CDR3 nucleotide sequence: TGTGCCAGCAGCTCCCCCGACCCTGCCAGGGAGGACGATGAAAAACTGTTTTTT.

This clonotype appeared many times. The gene calls are TRBV20-1 and TRBJ2-3, with D maybe TRBD2 (5 bases). The CDR3 loop spans 15 amino acids. The V gene's germline CDR1 is DFQATT and CDR2 SNEGSKA (reference sequence). Trimming left V 0 bases short and J 5 bases short, with 15 bases between. CDR3 region: CSARDLGAVLDTQYF. The CDR3, as DNA: TGCAGTGCTAGAGATCTAGGAGCGGTGTTAGATACGCAGTATTTT.

There are many counts of this clonotype. The V gene is TRBV19, the J gene TRBJ1-1; D is uncertain. With 5 bases removed from V and 1 base from J, the gap between germline ends came to 14 bases. Germline loops: CDR1 LNHDA, CDR2 SQIVND (reference sequence). This CDR3 contains 15 residues. The CDR3: CASSSPDITNTEAFF. The CDR3 DNA follows: TGTGCCAGTAGTTCACCCGACATAACGAACACTGAAGCTTTCTTT.

In its sample, this clonotype was seen many times. The rearrangement joins TRBV7-6 to TRBJ2-1; D is tentatively TRBD1 or TRBD2 (5 bases each). The germline V and J ends were trimmed by 7 bases and 8 bases, with 24 bases remaining between them. The CDR3 contains 16 residues. Per germline, CDR1 SGHVS and CDR2 FNYEAQ. CDR3 region: CASTLTGPEVAYEQFF. In nucleotides, the CDR3 is TGTGCCAGCACCCTAACGGGACCCGAGGTGGCCTATGAGCAGTTCTTC.

This clonotype came up many times. The chain combines TRBV4-3 with TRBJ2-7, with D perhaps assigned TRBD1 or TRBD2 (6 bases each). CDR1 and CDR2 from the germline V gene are LGHNA and YSLEER. The CDR3 spans 13 residues. V was shortened by 5 bases and J by 7 bases, with 15 bases between the two germline ends. The CDR3, as DNA: TGCGCCAGCAGCTCAGGACTAACAGGGGAGCAGTACTTC. Translation: CASSSGLTGEQYF.

This clonotype was picked up many times. V gene TRBV29-1 combines with J gene TRBJ2-3; no firm D call. Germline assignment: CDR1 SQVTM and CDR2 ANQGSEA. The CDR3 spans 13 residues. Trimming took 4 bases from V and 2 from J, leaving 10 bases between them. CDR3 nucleotide sequence: TGCAGCGTTGCGACTCCCCTCACAGATACGCAGTATTTT. Translating gives CSVATPLTDTQYF.